A selection of T cell receptor beta chains follows, all from one sample in a study of blood T cell repertoires in COVID-19. Clones were sequenced by immunoSEQ multiplex PCR, and TCRdb holds only the in-frame ones, with some missing. The sample consists of roughly 100,000 clones, around nine tenths of them appearing once. The material sequenced was peripheral blood. The receptors stem from a man at least 80 years old with acute or convalescent COVID-19. Each CDR3 is given with its conserved first and last residue. Fields, in order: CDR3 DNA, CDR3 protein, D gene, clone size, V gene, J gene. D genes are given only for firm matches. The size entry is marked missing in some rows and otherwise reads once, few, many or a size class.

cdr3_nt: TGTGCCAGCAGTGAAGGTAGAGGGTATGGCTACACCTTC
cdr3_aa: CASSEGRGYGYTF
d_call: .
clone_size: .
v_call: TRBV2
j_call: TRBJ1-2

cdr3_nt: TGTGCCAGCAGTCGTATCGGAGGGAACACTGAAGCTTTCTTT
cdr3_aa: CASSRIGGNTEAFF
d_call: .
clone_size: .
v_call: TRBV6-5
j_call: TRBJ1-1

cdr3_nt: TGCGCCAGCAGCCAAGACAGGGGTGAAAAACTGTTTTTT
cdr3_aa: CASSQDRGEKLFF
d_call: .
clone_size: .
v_call: TRBV4-3
j_call: TRBJ1-4

cdr3_nt: TGTGCCAGCAGCTTAGAATCAGGGCAGAGCTCCTACGAGCAGTACTTC
cdr3_aa: CASSLESGQSSYEQYF
d_call: .
clone_size: .
v_call: TRBV11-2
j_call: TRBJ2-7

cdr3_nt: TGTGCCAGCAGCCCCGCCGGGGGGCAAAATGAAAAACTGTTTTTT
cdr3_aa: CASSPAGGQNEKLFF
d_call: .
clone_size: .
v_call: TRBV28
j_call: TRBJ1-4

cdr3_nt: TGTGCCAGCAGCTTCCGGGGAAGTCCGCAGTATTTT
cdr3_aa: CASSFRGSPQYF
d_call: .
clone_size: .
v_call: TRBV5-8
j_call: TRBJ2-3

cdr3_nt: TGTGCTAGCAGCTTAGCGACTCATTCCGAGCAGTACTTC
cdr3_aa: CASSLATHSEQYF
d_call: .
clone_size: .
v_call: TRBV7-7
j_call: TRBJ2-7

cdr3_nt: TGTGCCAGCAGCTGGTCCTTCGACTACGCTACTTCCGAGCAGTACTTC
cdr3_aa: CASSWSFDYATSEQYF
d_call: .
clone_size: once
v_call: TRBV5-8
j_call: TRBJ2-7

cdr3_nt: TGTGCCAGCAGTGGACTAGCGGGAGTAGGTGAGCAGTTCTTC
cdr3_aa: CASSGLAGVGEQFF
d_call: TRBD2
clone_size: .
v_call: TRBV6-4
j_call: TRBJ2-1

cdr3_nt: TGTGCCAGCAGCCCCCCGAGTAGCGGGACTTGGGAGCAGTACTTC
cdr3_aa: CASSPPSSGTWEQYF
d_call: TRBD2
clone_size: .
v_call: TRBV7-6
j_call: TRBJ2-7

cdr3_nt: TGTGCCAGCAGCGAGCTAGCGGGAGGCTACGAGCAGTACTTC
cdr3_aa: CASSELAGGYEQYF
d_call: TRBD2
clone_size: .
v_call: TRBV11-2
j_call: TRBJ2-7

cdr3_nt: TGTGCCAGCAGTTTAACGGGGGGGGAGACTGAAGCTTTCTTT
cdr3_aa: CASSLTGGETEAFF
d_call: .
clone_size: .
v_call: TRBV6-2/TRBV6-3
j_call: TRBJ1-1

cdr3_nt: TGTGCCACCCCGGGGGACAGGGGGTTCCAAGAGACCCAGTACTTC
cdr3_aa: CATPGDRGFQETQYF
d_call: TRBD1
clone_size: .
v_call: TRBV6-5
j_call: TRBJ2-5

cdr3_nt: TGTGCCAGCAGCGGGACAGGGGGAGGGGATACGCAGTATTTT
cdr3_aa: CASSGTGGGDTQYF
d_call: TRBD1
clone_size: .
v_call: TRBV7-3
j_call: TRBJ2-3

cdr3_nt: TGTGCCAGCACCAGAGACAGGGGGTATGGGGCCCTCCACTTT
cdr3_aa: CASTRDRGYGALHF
d_call: TRBD1
clone_size: .
v_call: TRBV2
j_call: TRBJ1-6

cdr3_nt: TGCGCCAGCAGCGGGACCCTGACAGGCCACCAAGAGACCCAGTACTTC
cdr3_aa: CASSGTLTGHQETQYF
d_call: .
clone_size: .
v_call: TRBV5-1
j_call: TRBJ2-5